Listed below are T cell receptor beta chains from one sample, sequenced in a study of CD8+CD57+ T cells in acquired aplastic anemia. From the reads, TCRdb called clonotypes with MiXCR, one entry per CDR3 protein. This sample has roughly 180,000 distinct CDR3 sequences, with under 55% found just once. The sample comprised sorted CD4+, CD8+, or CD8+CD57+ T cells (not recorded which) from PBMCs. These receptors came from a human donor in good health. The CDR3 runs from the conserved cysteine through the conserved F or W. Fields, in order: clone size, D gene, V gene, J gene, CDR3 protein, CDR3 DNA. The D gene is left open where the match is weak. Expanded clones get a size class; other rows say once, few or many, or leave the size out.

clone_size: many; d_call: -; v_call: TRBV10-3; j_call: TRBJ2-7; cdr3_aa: CAISERSGTGRTYEQYF; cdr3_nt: TGTGCCATCAGTGAGAGGTCGGGAACAGGGCGCACCTACGAGCAGTACTTC
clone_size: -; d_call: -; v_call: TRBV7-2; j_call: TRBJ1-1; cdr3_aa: CASSLGGAQNTEAFF; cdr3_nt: TGTGCCAGCAGCTTAGGGGGGGCGCAGAACACTGAAGCTTTCTTT
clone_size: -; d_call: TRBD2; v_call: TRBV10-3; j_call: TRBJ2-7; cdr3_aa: CAIRKRESLGYEQYF; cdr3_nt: TGTGCCATCAGGAAGCGGGAGAGTTTAGGATACGAGCAGTACTTC
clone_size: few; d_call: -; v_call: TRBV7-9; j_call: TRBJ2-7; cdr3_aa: CASSLRGNYEQYF; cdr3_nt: TGTGCCAGCAGCTTGCGGGGAAACTACGAGCAGTACTTC
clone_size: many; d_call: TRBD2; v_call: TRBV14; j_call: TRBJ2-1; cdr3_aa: CASSRDYRTYNEQFF; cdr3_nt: TGTGCCAGCAGCCGGGACTACCGAACCTACAATGAGCAGTTCTTC
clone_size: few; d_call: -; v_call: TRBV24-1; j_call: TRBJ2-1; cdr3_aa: CATSDPPTSYEQFF; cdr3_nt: TGTGCCACCAGTGACCCGCCGACTAGTTATGAGCAGTTCTTC
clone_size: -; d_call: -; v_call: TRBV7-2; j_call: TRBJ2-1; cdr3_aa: CASTSAVQEQFF; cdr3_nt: TGTGCCAGCACCTCAGCTGTACAAGAGCAGTTCTTC
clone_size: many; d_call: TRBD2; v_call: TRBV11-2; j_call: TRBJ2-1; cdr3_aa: CASRLGLAGNNEQFF; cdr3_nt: TGTGCCAGCAGGCTCGGGCTAGCGGGGAACAATGAGCAGTTCTTC
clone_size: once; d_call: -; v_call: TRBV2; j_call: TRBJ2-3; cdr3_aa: CASSEVAGSTDTQYF; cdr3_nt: TGTGCCAGCAGTGAAGTGGCCGGGTCTACAGATACGCAGTATTTT
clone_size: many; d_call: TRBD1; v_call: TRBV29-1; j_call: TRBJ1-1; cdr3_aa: CSGGQGTGTEAFF; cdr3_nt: TGCAGCGGCGGACAGGGGACGGGCACTGAAGCTTTCTTT
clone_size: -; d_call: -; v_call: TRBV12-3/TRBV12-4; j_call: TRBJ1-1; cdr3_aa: CASSNPIIEEVEAFF; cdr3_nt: TGTGCCAGCAGCAACCCGATAATTGAAGAGGTCGAAGCTTTCTTT
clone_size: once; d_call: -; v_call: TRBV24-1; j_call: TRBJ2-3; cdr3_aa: CATSRGGLADTQYF; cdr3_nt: TGTGCCACCAGCCGAGGCGGGCTAGCGGATACGCAGTATTTT
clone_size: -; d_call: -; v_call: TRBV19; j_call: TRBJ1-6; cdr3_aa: CATVGTRDSPLHF; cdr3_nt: TGTGCCACAGTCGGGACAAGGGATTCACCCCTCCACTTT
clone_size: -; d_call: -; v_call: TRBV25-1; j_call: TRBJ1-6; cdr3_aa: CASRGTTGANSPLHF; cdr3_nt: TGTGCCAGCAGGGGGACAACCGGGGCAAATTCACCCCTCCACTTT
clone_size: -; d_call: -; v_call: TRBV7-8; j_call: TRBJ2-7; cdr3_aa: CASSATAAAEQYF; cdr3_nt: TGTGCCAGCAGCGCTACCGCTGCTGCCGAGCAGTACTTC
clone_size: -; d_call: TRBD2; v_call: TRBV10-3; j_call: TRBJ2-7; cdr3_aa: CATQGGVTYEQYF; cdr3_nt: TGTGCCACCCAGGGAGGGGTCACCTACGAGCAGTACTTC
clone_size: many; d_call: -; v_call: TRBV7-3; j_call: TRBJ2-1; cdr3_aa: CASSLTGHSGPLNEQFF; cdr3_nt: TGTGCCAGCAGCTTAACAGGGCATAGCGGCCCCTTGAATGAGCAGTTCTTC
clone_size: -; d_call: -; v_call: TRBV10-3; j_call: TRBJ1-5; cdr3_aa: CAIGQGSNQPQHF; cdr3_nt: TGTGCCATTGGTCAGGGTAGCAATCAGCCCCAGCATTTT
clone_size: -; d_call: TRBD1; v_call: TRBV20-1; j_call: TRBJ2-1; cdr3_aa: CSPTGVSYNEQFF; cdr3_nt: TGCAGTCCTACAGGGGTGTCCTACAATGAGCAGTTCTTC
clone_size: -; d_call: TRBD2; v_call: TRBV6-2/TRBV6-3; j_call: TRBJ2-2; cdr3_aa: CASSYASTSAINTGELFF; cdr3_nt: TGTGCCAGCAGTTACGCCTCGACTAGCGCGATTAACACCGGGGAGCTGTTTTTT
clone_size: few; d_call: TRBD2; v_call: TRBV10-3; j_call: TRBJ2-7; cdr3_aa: CAISEGLAATYEQYF; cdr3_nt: TGTGCCATCAGTGAGGGACTAGCGGCGACCTACGAGCAGTACTTC
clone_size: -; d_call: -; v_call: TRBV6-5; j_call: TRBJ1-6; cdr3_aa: CASSYESNSPLHF; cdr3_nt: TGTGCCAGCAGTTACGAGTCCAATTCGCCCCTCCACTTT
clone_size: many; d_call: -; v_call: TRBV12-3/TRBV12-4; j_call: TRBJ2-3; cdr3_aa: CASSLLGASTDTQYF; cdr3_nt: TGTGCCAGCAGTTTATTGGGGGCTAGCACAGATACGCAGTATTTT
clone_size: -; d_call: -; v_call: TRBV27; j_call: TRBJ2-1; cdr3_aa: CASYRRNEQFF; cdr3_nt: TGTGCCAGCTATCGGAGGAATGAGCAGTTCTTC
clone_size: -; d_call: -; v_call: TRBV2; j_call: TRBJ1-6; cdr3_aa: CASIGEVSYNSPLHF; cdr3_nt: TGTGCCAGCATTGGGGAGGTCTCCTATAATTCACCCCTCCACTTT
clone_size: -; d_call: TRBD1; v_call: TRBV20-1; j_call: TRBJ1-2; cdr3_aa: CSAKTGDLYGYTF; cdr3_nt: TGCAGTGCTAAAACAGGGGACCTATATGGCTACACCTTC
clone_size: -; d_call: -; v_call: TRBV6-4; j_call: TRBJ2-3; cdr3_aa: CASSDSGGATDTQYF; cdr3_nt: TGTGCCAGCAGTGACTCGGGGGGGGCCACAGATACGCAGTATTTT
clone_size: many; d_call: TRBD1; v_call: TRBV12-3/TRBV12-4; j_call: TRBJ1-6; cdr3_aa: CASGRTGQSPLHF; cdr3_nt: TGTGCCAGCGGCCGGACAGGGCAATCACCCCTCCACTTT
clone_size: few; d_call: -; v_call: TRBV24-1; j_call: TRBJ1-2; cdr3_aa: CATSPGQNYGYTF; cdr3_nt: TGTGCCACCAGTCCGGGACAAAACTATGGCTACACCTTC
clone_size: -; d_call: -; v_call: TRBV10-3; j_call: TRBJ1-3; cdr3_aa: CAISDRRQNGNTIYF; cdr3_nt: TGTGCCATCAGCGACAGGAGGCAGAATGGAAACACCATATATTTT
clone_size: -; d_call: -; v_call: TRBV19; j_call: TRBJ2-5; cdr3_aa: CASSMGGRGETQYF; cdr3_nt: TGTGCCAGTAGTATGGGGGGTCGCGGGGAGACCCAGTACTTC
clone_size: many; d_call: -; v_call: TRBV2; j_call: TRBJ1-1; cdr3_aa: CASSRQPGVGTEAFF; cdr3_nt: TGTGCCAGCAGTCGACAACCTGGGGTCGGGACTGAAGCTTTCTTT
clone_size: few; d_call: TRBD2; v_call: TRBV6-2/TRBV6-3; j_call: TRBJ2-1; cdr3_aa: CASTMTSPYNEQFF; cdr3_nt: TGTGCCAGCACCATGACTAGCCCTTACAATGAGCAGTTCTTC
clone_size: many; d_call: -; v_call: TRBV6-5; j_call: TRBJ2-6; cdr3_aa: CASSYSASTSGANVLTF; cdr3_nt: TGTGCCAGCAGTTACTCGGCCAGTACGTCTGGGGCCAACGTCCTGACTTTC
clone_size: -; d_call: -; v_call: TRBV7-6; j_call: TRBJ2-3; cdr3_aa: CASSLGTGNTDTQYF; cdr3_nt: TGTGCCAGCAGCTTAGGGACGGGAAACACAGATACGCAGTATTTT
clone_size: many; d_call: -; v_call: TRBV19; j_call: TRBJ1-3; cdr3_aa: CASSTKDSPGNTIYF; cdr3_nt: TGTGCCAGTAGTACGAAGGACAGTCCAGGAAACACCATATATTTT
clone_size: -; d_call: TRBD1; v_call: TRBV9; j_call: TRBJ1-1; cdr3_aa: CASSVSQGGRAEAFF; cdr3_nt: TGTGCCAGCAGCGTAAGTCAGGGGGGGAGGGCTGAAGCTTTCTTT
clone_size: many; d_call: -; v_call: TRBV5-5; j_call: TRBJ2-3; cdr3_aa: CASSKDGQLTDTQYF; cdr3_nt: TGTGCCAGCAGCAAGGACGGACAACTCACAGATACGCAGTATTTT
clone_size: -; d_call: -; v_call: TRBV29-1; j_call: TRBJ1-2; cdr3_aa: CSVGPNRNNYGYTF; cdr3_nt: TGCAGCGTTGGACCTAACAGGAATAACTATGGCTACACCTTC
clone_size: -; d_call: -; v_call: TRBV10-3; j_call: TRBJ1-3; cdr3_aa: CAISEGPENTIYF; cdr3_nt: TGTGCCATCAGTGAAGGTCCAGAAAACACCATATATTTT
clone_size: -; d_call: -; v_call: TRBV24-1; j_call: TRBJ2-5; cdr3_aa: CATSSGGTGGETQYF; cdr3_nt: TGTGCCACCAGTTCAGGAGGGACGGGTGGAGAGACCCAGTACTTC
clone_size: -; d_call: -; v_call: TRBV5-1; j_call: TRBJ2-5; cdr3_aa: CASSFPGAGETQYF; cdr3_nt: TGCGCCAGCAGCTTTCCCGGGGCTGGGGAGACCCAGTACTTC
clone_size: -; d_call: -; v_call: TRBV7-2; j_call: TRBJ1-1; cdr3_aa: CASSLRGTEAFF; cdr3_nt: TGTGCCAGCAGCTTGAGGGGGACTGAAGCTTTCTTT
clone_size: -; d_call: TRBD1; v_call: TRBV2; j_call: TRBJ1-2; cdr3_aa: CASSWTGTEGYTF; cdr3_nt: TGTGCCAGCAGTTGGACAGGGACTGAGGGCTACACCTTC
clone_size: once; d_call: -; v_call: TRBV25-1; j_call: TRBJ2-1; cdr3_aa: CASMKRVLNNEQFF; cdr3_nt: TGTGCCAGCATGAAGAGGGTCCTGAACAATGAGCAGTTCTTC
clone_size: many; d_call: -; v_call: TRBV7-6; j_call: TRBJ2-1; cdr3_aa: CASSPINNEQFF; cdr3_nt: TGTGCCAGCAGCCCAATCAACAATGAGCAGTTCTTC
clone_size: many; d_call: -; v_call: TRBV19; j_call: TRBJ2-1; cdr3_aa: CASSIGSRQFF; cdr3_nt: TGTGCCAGTAGTATCGGCTCAAGGCAGTTCTTC
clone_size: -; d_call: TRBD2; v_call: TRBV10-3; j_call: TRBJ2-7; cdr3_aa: CAIRTYSGPDEQYF; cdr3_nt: TGTGCCATCAGGACTTATAGCGGGCCGGACGAGCAGTACTTC
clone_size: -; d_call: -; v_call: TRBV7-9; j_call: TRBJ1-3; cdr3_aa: CASSPGAAGGNTIYF; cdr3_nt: TGTGCCAGCAGCCCCGGAGCAGCCGGAGGAAACACCATATATTTT
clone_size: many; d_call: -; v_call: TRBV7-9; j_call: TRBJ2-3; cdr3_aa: CASTQSGADTQYF; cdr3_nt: TGTGCCAGCACCCAAAGCGGAGCAGATACGCAGTATTTT
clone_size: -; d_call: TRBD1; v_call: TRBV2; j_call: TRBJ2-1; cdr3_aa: CAGRQGPANEQFF; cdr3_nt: TGTGCCGGCAGACAGGGGCCAGCGAATGAGCAGTTCTTC
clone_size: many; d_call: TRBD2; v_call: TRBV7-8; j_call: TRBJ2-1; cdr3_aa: CASKFSGSGSYNEQFF; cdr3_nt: TGTGCCAGCAAGTTTAGCGGGAGCGGGTCCTACAATGAGCAGTTCTTC
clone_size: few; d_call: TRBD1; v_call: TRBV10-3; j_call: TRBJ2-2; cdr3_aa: CAISRTGPNTGELFF; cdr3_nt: TGTGCCATCAGTCGGACAGGGCCGAACACCGGGGAGCTGTTTTTT
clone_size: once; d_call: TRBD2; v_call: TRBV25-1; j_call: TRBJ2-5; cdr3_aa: CASSTREAGGETQYF; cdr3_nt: TGTGCCAGCAGCACCAGAGAAGCGGGAGGAGAGACCCAGTACTTC
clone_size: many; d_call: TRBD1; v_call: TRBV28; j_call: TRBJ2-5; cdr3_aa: CASSSLGTAQETQYF; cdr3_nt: TGTGCCAGCAGTTCCCTGGGGACAGCACAAGAGACCCAGTACTTC
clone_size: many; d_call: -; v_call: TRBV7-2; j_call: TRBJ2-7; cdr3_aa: CASSLSSGYEQYF; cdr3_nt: TGTGCCAGCAGCTTAAGTAGCGGCTACGAGCAGTACTTC
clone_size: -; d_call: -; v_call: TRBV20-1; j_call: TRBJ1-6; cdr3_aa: CSASDTGAYYNSPLHF; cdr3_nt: TGCAGTGCTAGTGACACGGGGGCCTACTATAATTCACCCCTCCACTTT
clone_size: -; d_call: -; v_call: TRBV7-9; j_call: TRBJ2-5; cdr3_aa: CASSYRPATQETQYF; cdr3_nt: TGTGCCAGCAGCTACAGACCAGCTACGCAAGAGACCCAGTACTTC
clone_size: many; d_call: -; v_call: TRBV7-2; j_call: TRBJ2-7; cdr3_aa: CASSLQGGRYEQYF; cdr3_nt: TGTGCCAGCAGCTTACAGGGGGGCAGGTACGAGCAGTACTTC
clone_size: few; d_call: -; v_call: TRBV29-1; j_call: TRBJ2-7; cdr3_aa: CSVEGDGSYEQYF; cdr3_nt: TGCAGCGTTGAAGGGGACGGTTCCTACGAGCAGTACTTC